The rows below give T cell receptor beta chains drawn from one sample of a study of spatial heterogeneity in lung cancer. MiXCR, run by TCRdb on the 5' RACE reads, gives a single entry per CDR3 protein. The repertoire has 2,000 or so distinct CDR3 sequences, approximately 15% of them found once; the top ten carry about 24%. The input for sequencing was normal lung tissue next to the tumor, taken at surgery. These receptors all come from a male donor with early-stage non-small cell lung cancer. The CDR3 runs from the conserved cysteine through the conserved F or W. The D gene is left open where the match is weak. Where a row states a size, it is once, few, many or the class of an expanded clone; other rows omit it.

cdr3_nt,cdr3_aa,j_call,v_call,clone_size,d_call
TGCAGCGTTGAGACCGGGACAGGGTTGTACGAGCAGTACTTC,CSVETGTGLYEQYF,TRBJ2-7,TRBV29-1,few,TRBD1
TGTGCCAGTGGTGGGGAAGGAGGGTCCTACGAGCAGTACTTC,CASGGEGGSYEQYF,TRBJ2-7,TRBV7-2,medium-sized,-
TGTGCCAGCAGTGAAAATAACGGGGGCGGGCAGCCCCAGCATTTT,CASSENNGGGQPQHF,TRBJ1-5,TRBV6-1,-,-
TGTGCCAGCAGTTTCGAGTTCGGGGAGCTGTTTTTT,CASSFEFGELFF,TRBJ2-2,TRBV6-6,few,-
TGCAGCGTTGAGACCAGGACAGGGTTGTACGAGCAGTACTTC,CSVETRTGLYEQYF,TRBJ2-7,TRBV29-1,-,TRBD1
TGCGCCAGCAGCATAGACAGGAGCACAGATACGCAGTATTTT,CASSIDRSTDTQYF,TRBJ2-3,TRBV5-1,many,-
TGCGCCAGCAGTCCGCGGGGACAGGGATACACTGAAGCTTTCTTT,CASSPRGQGYTEAFF,TRBJ1-1,TRBV4-1,many,TRBD1
TGTGCCAGCAGTGTAAGCAGAGGGAGCCAAGAGACCCAGTACTTC,CASSVSRGSQETQYF,TRBJ2-5,TRBV2,-,-
TGCAGTGCTTTAGCCGACGCCCCCTACAATGAGCAGTTCTTC,CSALADAPYNEQFF,TRBJ2-1,TRBV20-1,medium-sized,-
TGTGCCAGCAGCTTAGACGGGACATTGGACGAGCAGTACTTC,CASSLDGTLDEQYF,TRBJ2-7,TRBV7-2,medium-sized,-
TGTGCCAGCAGCGCGAGCTATCAAGCTAACTATGGCTACACCTTC,CASSASYQANYGYTF,TRBJ1-2,TRBV13,medium-sized,-
TGTGCCTGGAGGTCTGGGTTTGAGCAGTTCTTC,CAWRSGFEQFF,TRBJ2-1,TRBV30,medium-sized,-
TGTGCCAGCAGCTTGGGACAGAGAAATTCACCCCTCCACTTT,CASSLGQRNSPLHF,TRBJ1-6,TRBV14,medium-sized,TRBD1
TGTGCCAGCGCCACACTCAATGAGCAGTTCTTC,CASATLNEQFF,TRBJ2-1,TRBV12-3/TRBV12-4,medium-sized,-
TGTGCCAGCAGCTTAGCGGGAGTAGCAGATACGCAGTATTTT,CASSLAGVADTQYF,TRBJ2-3,TRBV6-1,-,TRBD2
TGTGCCAGCAGCCCGGGACAGCGCTATGGCTACACCTTC,CASSPGQRYGYTF,TRBJ1-2,TRBV7-9,medium-sized,TRBD1
TGTGCCAGCAGTTTGGGACAGGGGGCGAGCGAAGAGACCCAGTACTTC,CASSLGQGASEETQYF,TRBJ2-5,TRBV28,medium-sized,TRBD1
TGTGCCAGCTCTCCTAACATGAACACTGAAGCTTTCTTT,CASSPNMNTEAFF,TRBJ1-1,TRBV14,-,-
TGTGCCAGCAGCTCGAGTCAAGCAACTAATGAAAAACTGTTTTTT,CASSSSQATNEKLFF,TRBJ1-4,TRBV7-2,medium-sized,-
TGCAGTGCTAGATCCGGTAGCGGGAGGGTACATGAGCAGTACTTC,CSARSGSGRVHEQYF,TRBJ2-7,TRBV20-1,large,TRBD2
TGTGCCAGCAGTTTATTTGGGGACCCAACCTACGAGCAGTACTTC,CASSLFGDPTYEQYF,TRBJ2-7,TRBV28,once,-
TGCAGTGCTAGAGATTTCCAGGGTGCACAAGATACGCAGTATTTT,CSARDFQGAQDTQYF,TRBJ2-3,TRBV20-1,many,-
TGTGCCAGCAGCTTAGACCCAGCGGGGTACCAAGAGACCCAGTACTTC,CASSLDPAGYQETQYF,TRBJ2-5,TRBV7-2,-,TRBD2
TGCGCCAGCAGCTGGGACTTCACAGATACGCAGTATTTT,CASSWDFTDTQYF,TRBJ2-3,TRBV5-1,few,-
TGTGCCAGCAGTTTCACCCAGGGGTACGAGCAGTACTTC,CASSFTQGYEQYF,TRBJ2-7,TRBV6-1,-,-
TGTGCCAGCAGTAACCGGGAGGGTCTCTATGGCTACACCTTC,CASSNREGLYGYTF,TRBJ1-2,TRBV6-6,-,-
TGTGCCAGCAGTTACCGCAGGCCGAGCTCCTACAATGAGCAGTTCTTC,CASSYRRPSSYNEQFF,TRBJ2-1,TRBV6-5,medium-sized,-
TGCGCCAGCAGCCAGACCGCCGGGACAGGGGGCAAGATCGACTATGGCTACACCTTC,CASSQTAGTGGKIDYGYTF,TRBJ1-2,TRBV4-1,medium-sized,TRBD1
TGTGCCAGCAGCCCCTCACCGGGACTAGCGGGAGTCGGACGCGAGACCCAGTACTTC,CASSPSPGLAGVGRETQYF,TRBJ2-5,TRBV11-1,medium-sized,TRBD2
TGTGCCAGCAGCTTAGCGCTCCTAGCGCAGGCGCAGTATTTT,CASSLALLAQAQYF,TRBJ2-3,TRBV7-9,medium-sized,-
TGTGCCAGCAGCTCAAGCGGAGCCTACAATGAGCAGTTCTTC,CASSSSGAYNEQFF,TRBJ2-1,TRBV7-9,medium-sized,-
TGCAGTGCTGGGACAGGAGGGGAGACCCAGTACTTC,CSAGTGGETQYF,TRBJ2-5,TRBV20-1,-,TRBD1
TGCAGTGCGCACAAGGGACTCCTCGAGACCCAGTACTTC,CSAHKGLLETQYF,TRBJ2-5,TRBV20-1,medium-sized,-
TGTGCCAGCAGCTTAGTTCCTAGCGACAACAATGAGCAGTTCTTC,CASSLVPSDNNEQFF,TRBJ2-1,TRBV11-2,large,-
TGTGCCAGCACCGCCACGTCGGGTGTGCAGTACTTC,CASTATSGVQYF,TRBJ2-7,TRBV27,-,-
TGTGCCAGCAGTGGACAGTCCAGCCAGAACACCCAGTACTTC,CASSGQSSQNTQYF,TRBJ2-5,TRBV12-3/TRBV12-4,medium-sized,-
TGTGCCAGCAGCCCCGGGGATTACCGGGAAAACCTCGAGCAGTACTTC,CASSPGDYRENLEQYF,TRBJ2-7,TRBV6-6,medium-sized,-
TGTGCCAGCAGCTTACCGGAGGCGGCAGATACGCAGTATTTT,CASSLPEAADTQYF,TRBJ2-3,TRBV7-3,-,-
TGTGCCAGCTCCCTGGGGCAGGGAAGCAATCAGCCCCAGCATTTT,CASSLGQGSNQPQHF,TRBJ1-5,TRBV18,medium-sized,-
TGTGCCAGCAGCGGACTCTCGACAGGCAGCACAGATACGCAGTATTTT,CASSGLSTGSTDTQYF,TRBJ2-3,TRBV7-3,large,-
TGTGCCAGCAGCCCCAGTAGCGGGAGTTTGAAAAACATTCAGTACTTC,CASSPSSGSLKNIQYF,TRBJ2-4,TRBV3-1,-,TRBD2
TGCAGTGCCCAGGGGACCTACGAGCAGTACTTC,CSAQGTYEQYF,TRBJ2-7,TRBV20-1,-,-
TGTGCCAGCAGCGACTCCCTGGGGGAGGGCCGGAATGAGCAGTTCTTC,CASSDSLGEGRNEQFF,TRBJ2-1,TRBV9,many,TRBD2
TGCAGTGCTAGAGATCCCGGACAGGCGGGCAAGACCCAGTACTTC,CSARDPGQAGKTQYF,TRBJ2-5,TRBV20-1,medium-sized,TRBD1